This TCR beta chain was sequenced in a study of OX40 agonist ivuxolimab in advanced cancers. As for the study in general: As their treatment, patients were administered ivuxolimab, an agonistic anti-OX40 (CD134) antibody. Aged roughly 20 to 79 with a mean of approximately 60 years, they were around 79% male.

The CDR3 length is 15 residues. Deletions cut 5 bases from V and 4 bases from J, with 17 bases between. The germline CDR1 and CDR2 sequences are LNHDA and SQIVND (reference sequence). Of note for this clone: Its antigen is unidentified.

Study-level results: CD8+ T cells showed, on average, more clonal expansion than CD4+ cells.

Produced via immunoSEQ multiplex PCR; TCRdb's table is partial and in-frame only. The sample contains fewer than 55,000 clones, 75% to 90% of which appear only once. The sequences come from CD4+ or CD8+ T cells sorted from blood, collected in a trial of the OX40 agonist ivuxolimab. This chain joins TRBV19 and TRBJ1-1; unclear D gene. The TCR comes from an adult with an advanced solid tumor such as melanoma, head and neck, liver or kidney cancer. The DNA of the CDR3 is TGTGCCAGTAGTCCAACAACCTCTCGGGGCACTGAAGCTTTCTTT. This gives the protein CASSPTTSRGTEAFF.